This T cell receptor beta chain originates from a study of blood T cells in healthy people across ages. Overall study findings and caveats: Researchers deemed the diversity estimates from one million T cells underestimates. Observed TCR beta diversity per million T cells went down as age went up. This fall followed a roughly linear course with age.

Together with a sample-barcoded 5' primer, a J-beta primer mix was included in a second PCR lasting 7 to 11 cycles. Each CDR3 protein is one row after TCRdb ran MiXCR on the 5' RACE reads. The sample lists 730,000 or so distinct CDR3 sequences; 35% to 45% were seen once. Of note for this clonotype: The antigen is not known.

Germline CDR1 and CDR2: SGHDN and FVKESK. The germline V and J ends were trimmed by 1 base and 0 bases, with 9 bases remaining between them. CDR3 length: 15 residues. V is TRBV14 and J is TRBJ1-2; D remains ambiguous. Sequenced material: blood. The TCR comes from a woman aged 55-69 years in good health. The CDR3 spells CASSQASLANYGYTF. The CDR3 DNA follows: TGTGCCAGCAGCCAAGCCTCCTTAGCTAACTATGGCTACACCTTC.